This is a list of T cell receptor beta chains from one sample in a study of control samples from healthy donors and cancer patients. TCRdb's table, derived via immunoSEQ multiplex PCR, lists solely in-frame clones and lacks some. The repertoire holds around 180,000 clones, with 94% as singletons. The sequencing sample was made of blood. The receptors derive from a woman between 18 and 29 years old in good health. CDR3s include the opening cysteine and the closing phenylalanine or tryptophan. D genes are given only for firm matches. Rows give clone size only sometimes, using once, few, many, or a class for an expanded clone.

clone_size: -; j_call: TRBJ2-5; v_call: TRBV7-9; d_call: -; cdr3_nt: TGTGCCAGCAGCTTATTGGGCAGGGAAGAGACCCAGTACTTC; cdr3_aa: CASSLLGREETQYF
clone_size: -; j_call: TRBJ1-1; v_call: TRBV19; d_call: -; cdr3_nt: TGTGCCAGTAGTCCGCGAGGGGGGTCGGTTTGGGAAGCTTTCTTT; cdr3_aa: CASSPRGGSVWEAFF
clone_size: -; j_call: TRBJ2-1; v_call: TRBV7-2; d_call: TRBD2; cdr3_nt: TGTGCCAGCAGCTTAGTGAGCGGGGTTACGGATGAGCAGTTCTTC; cdr3_aa: CASSLVSGVTDEQFF
clone_size: -; j_call: TRBJ2-1; v_call: TRBV13; d_call: TRBD1; cdr3_nt: TGTGCCAGCAGCTCCCGGGACAGGGGTTTTCGATCCTACAATGAGCAGTTCTTC; cdr3_aa: CASSSRDRGFRSYNEQFF
clone_size: -; j_call: TRBJ2-7; v_call: TRBV24-1; d_call: TRBD1; cdr3_nt: TGTGCCACCAGTGATTCAGGGGACAGGCTGGGGGAGCAGTACTTC; cdr3_aa: CATSDSGDRLGEQYF
clone_size: -; j_call: TRBJ1-6; v_call: TRBV18; d_call: -; cdr3_nt: TGTGCCAGCTCGCCGTCCGGGGAGAGGTCCCTCCACTTT; cdr3_aa: CASSPSGERSLHF
clone_size: -; j_call: TRBJ1-1; v_call: TRBV5-4; d_call: -; cdr3_nt: TGTGCCAGCAGCTTTCGAGGGGGATCGAACACTGAAGCTTTCTTT; cdr3_aa: CASSFRGGSNTEAFF
clone_size: -; j_call: TRBJ1-2; v_call: TRBV29-1; d_call: -; cdr3_nt: TGCAGCGTTGACGGTCAGGGTAACGGCTACACCTTC; cdr3_aa: CSVDGQGNGYTF
clone_size: -; j_call: TRBJ1-4; v_call: TRBV6-5; d_call: TRBD1; cdr3_nt: TGTGCCAGCAGTCGACAGGGTAATGAAAAACTGTTTTTT; cdr3_aa: CASSRQGNEKLFF
clone_size: -; j_call: TRBJ2-7; v_call: TRBV4-1; d_call: -; cdr3_nt: TGCGCCAGCAGCCTTTTTCAGGGCGCGGGGGAGCAGTACTTC; cdr3_aa: CASSLFQGAGEQYF
clone_size: -; j_call: TRBJ2-3; v_call: TRBV24-1; d_call: -; cdr3_nt: TGTGCCACCAGTGACCCTTTCACAGATACGCAGTATTTT; cdr3_aa: CATSDPFTDTQYF
clone_size: few; j_call: TRBJ1-2; v_call: TRBV28; d_call: -; cdr3_nt: TGTGCCAGCAGATCCGCTCTGGGTCGGCTTCTCTATGGCTACACCTTC; cdr3_aa: CASRSALGRLLYGYTF
clone_size: -; j_call: TRBJ1-4; v_call: TRBV19; d_call: TRBD1; cdr3_nt: TGTGCCAGTGGACAGGCTAATGAAAAACTGTTTTTT; cdr3_aa: CASGQANEKLFF
clone_size: -; j_call: TRBJ1-1; v_call: TRBV7-2; d_call: -; cdr3_nt: TGTGCCAGCAGCCGCTTAGGGGGGCGAGGGACTGAAGCTTTCTTT; cdr3_aa: CASSRLGGRGTEAFF
clone_size: -; j_call: TRBJ1-5; v_call: TRBV6-5; d_call: -; cdr3_nt: TGTGCCAGCAGCGGGGGTAGGGGCTGGCCCCAGCATTTT; cdr3_aa: CASSGGRGWPQHF
clone_size: -; j_call: TRBJ2-1; v_call: TRBV4-2; d_call: TRBD2; cdr3_nt: TGTGCCAGCAGCCAATCCGGGACTAGCGGCAATGAGCAGTTCTTC; cdr3_aa: CASSQSGTSGNEQFF
clone_size: -; j_call: TRBJ2-1; v_call: TRBV10-3; d_call: TRBD1; cdr3_nt: TGTGCCATCAGGGGGACAGGGGGCAATGAGCAGTTCTTC; cdr3_aa: CAIRGTGGNEQFF
clone_size: -; j_call: TRBJ1-4; v_call: TRBV19; d_call: TRBD1; cdr3_nt: TGTGCCAGTAAGGGGGCGACAGGCTCTATTTCAACTAATGAAAAACTGTTTTTT; cdr3_aa: CASKGATGSISTNEKLFF
clone_size: -; j_call: TRBJ1-1; v_call: TRBV4-2; d_call: -; cdr3_nt: TGTGCCAGCAGCCAGGAAGGACAGATAAACGAAGCTTTCTTT; cdr3_aa: CASSQEGQINEAFF
clone_size: once; j_call: TRBJ1-2; v_call: TRBV4-2; d_call: TRBD1; cdr3_nt: TGTGCCAGCAGCCAAGAGGGACAGGGGATCTATGGCTACACCTTC; cdr3_aa: CASSQEGQGIYGYTF
clone_size: -; j_call: TRBJ1-1; v_call: TRBV5-1; d_call: -; cdr3_nt: TGCGCCAGCAGCTTGGAACGGGGTCGAGCTTTCTTT; cdr3_aa: CASSLERGRAFF
clone_size: -; j_call: TRBJ2-1; v_call: TRBV6-2/TRBV6-3; d_call: -; cdr3_nt: TGTGCCAGCAGTTACTCTCGAGGAGAGCAGTTCTTC; cdr3_aa: CASSYSRGEQFF
clone_size: -; j_call: TRBJ1-2; v_call: TRBV19; d_call: -; cdr3_nt: TGTGCCAGTACCCCAACGAACTATGGCTACACCTTC; cdr3_aa: CASTPTNYGYTF
clone_size: -; j_call: TRBJ2-1; v_call: TRBV7-6; d_call: -; cdr3_nt: TGTGCCAGCAGCGCCCGGGTCTTCCCTGGGCACAATGAGCAGTTCTTC; cdr3_aa: CASSARVFPGHNEQFF
clone_size: -; j_call: TRBJ2-3; v_call: TRBV2; d_call: TRBD2; cdr3_nt: TGTGCCAGCAGTGGGACTAGCGGGAGTCCCTTCGAACTCACAGATACGCAGTATTTT; cdr3_aa: CASSGTSGSPFELTDTQYF
clone_size: -; j_call: TRBJ1-5; v_call: TRBV28; d_call: -; cdr3_nt: TGTGCCAGCACCCTACAGGGAGAAAGCAATCAGCCCCAGCATTTT; cdr3_aa: CASTLQGESNQPQHF
clone_size: -; j_call: TRBJ2-3; v_call: TRBV28; d_call: TRBD2; cdr3_nt: TGTGCCAGCAGTTGCGTTCCGGGACTAGCGTATAGCACAGATACGCAGTATTTT; cdr3_aa: CASSCVPGLAYSTDTQYF